A selection of T cell receptor beta chains follows, all from one sample in a study of T cells in Graves' hyperthyroidism and ophthalmopathy. TCRdb analysed the multiplex PCR reads with MiXCR anew, one entry per CDR3 protein. The sample lists 600,000 to 750,000 distinct CDR3 sequences, around 16% occurring once. The sample taken for sequencing was blood. These receptors all stem from a man in his fifties or sixties with Graves' hyperthyroidism. CDR3s include the opening cysteine and the closing phenylalanine or tryptophan. A D gene is named only where the DNA matches it firmly.

j_gene: TRBJ2-7
d_gene: NA
v_gene: TRBV18
CDR3aa: CASSPRSGATYEQYF

j_gene: TRBJ2-3
d_gene: NA
v_gene: TRBV28
CDR3aa: CASSAQMNTQYF

j_gene: TRBJ2-1
d_gene: NA
v_gene: TRBV2
CDR3aa: CASSEGLGNSYNEQFF

j_gene: TRBJ2-7
d_gene: TRBD1
v_gene: TRBV6-1
CDR3aa: CASRTDRAAYEQYF

j_gene: TRBJ1-4
d_gene: NA
v_gene: TRBV7-3
CDR3aa: CASSLRPGPGEKLFF

j_gene: TRBJ2-1
d_gene: TRBD2
v_gene: TRBV12-3/TRBV12-4
CDR3aa: CASSVAGGFNEQFF

j_gene: TRBJ2-1
d_gene: NA
v_gene: TRBV11-2
CDR3aa: CASSLGNGAREQFF

j_gene: TRBJ2-7
d_gene: TRBD1
v_gene: TRBV2
CDR3aa: CASSERAGGASFGEQYF

j_gene: TRBJ2-2
d_gene: NA
v_gene: TRBV7-6
CDR3aa: CAGELSNTGELFF

j_gene: TRBJ2-7
d_gene: TRBD2
v_gene: TRBV5-1
CDR3aa: CASSLAQLAGGPQYEQYF

j_gene: TRBJ2-4
d_gene: NA
v_gene: TRBV19
CDR3aa: CASRNTGKDKSIQYF

j_gene: TRBJ2-5
d_gene: TRBD2
v_gene: TRBV6-1
CDR3aa: CASSFIGLAGPQETQYF

j_gene: TRBJ2-2
d_gene: NA
v_gene: TRBV11-1
CDR3aa: CASSLGEGTGELFF

j_gene: TRBJ1-2
d_gene: NA
v_gene: TRBV18
CDR3aa: CASSPSTGPLNYGYTF

j_gene: TRBJ2-1
d_gene: TRBD2
v_gene: TRBV7-6
CDR3aa: CASSPRLAGGSYNEQFF

j_gene: TRBJ1-4
d_gene: TRBD1
v_gene: TRBV6-1
CDR3aa: CASSNGQGEEKLFF

j_gene: TRBJ2-3
d_gene: NA
v_gene: TRBV29-1
CDR3aa: CSVEVPYTDTQYF

j_gene: TRBJ1-2
d_gene: NA
v_gene: TRBV7-2
CDR3aa: CASSLSMGYGYTF

j_gene: TRBJ2-5
d_gene: NA
v_gene: TRBV15
CDR3aa: CATSRDLGDETQYF

j_gene: TRBJ2-2
d_gene: TRBD2
v_gene: TRBV5-1
CDR3aa: CASSVLAGTTGELFF

j_gene: TRBJ1-1
d_gene: NA
v_gene: TRBV28
CDR3aa: CASSLIQGALRTEAFF

j_gene: TRBJ1-1
d_gene: NA
v_gene: TRBV28
CDR3aa: CASSYRESTEAFF

j_gene: TRBJ2-3
d_gene: NA
v_gene: TRBV28
CDR3aa: CASGADTQYF

j_gene: TRBJ2-7
d_gene: NA
v_gene: TRBV12-3/TRBV12-4
CDR3aa: CASSLGGSLTYEQYF

j_gene: TRBJ2-7
d_gene: NA
v_gene: TRBV19
CDR3aa: CASSFPGYKNEQYF

j_gene: TRBJ2-6
d_gene: NA
v_gene: TRBV27
CDR3aa: CASSFKGSGANVLTF

j_gene: TRBJ1-2
d_gene: NA
v_gene: TRBV14
CDR3aa: CASSQDSVTGKYGYTF

j_gene: TRBJ2-7
d_gene: NA
v_gene: TRBV28
CDR3aa: CASSRITARELPYEQYF

j_gene: TRBJ2-1
d_gene: NA
v_gene: TRBV11-2
CDR3aa: CASSLGGPIASSSYNEQFF

j_gene: TRBJ1-6
d_gene: NA
v_gene: TRBV18
CDR3aa: CASSPETSYNSPLHF

j_gene: TRBJ2-7
d_gene: NA
v_gene: TRBV11-2
CDR3aa: CASRKGTVQYF

j_gene: TRBJ1-4
d_gene: NA
v_gene: TRBV12-3/TRBV12-4
CDR3aa: CASSLWGANEKLFF

j_gene: TRBJ2-5
d_gene: NA
v_gene: TRBV2
CDR3aa: CASSEVVETQYF

j_gene: TRBJ2-3
d_gene: TRBD2
v_gene: TRBV7-2
CDR3aa: CASSLPSGRSTDTQYF

j_gene: TRBJ2-7
d_gene: NA
v_gene: TRBV10-2
CDR3aa: CASSEVFYEQYF

j_gene: TRBJ2-1
d_gene: TRBD2
v_gene: TRBV2
CDR3aa: CAGGRDATYNEQFF

j_gene: TRBJ2-3
d_gene: NA
v_gene: TRBV6-5
CDR3aa: CASSYTSQGGTDTQYF

j_gene: TRBJ2-7
d_gene: TRBD2
v_gene: TRBV5-1
CDR3aa: CASRSASGLHNPSYEQYF

j_gene: TRBJ2-1
d_gene: TRBD1
v_gene: TRBV11-2
CDR3aa: CASIVPGQGSRTEQFF

j_gene: TRBJ1-2
d_gene: NA
v_gene: TRBV5-5
CDR3aa: CASSLTGSNYGYTF

j_gene: TRBJ2-3
d_gene: NA
v_gene: TRBV7-8
CDR3aa: CASSPDSPDTQYF

j_gene: TRBJ2-2
d_gene: TRBD1
v_gene: TRBV11-2
CDR3aa: CASSRQGPTGELFF

j_gene: TRBJ2-4
d_gene: NA
v_gene: TRBV5-1
CDR3aa: CASSRMDSLTNIQYF

j_gene: TRBJ2-1
d_gene: NA
v_gene: TRBV19
CDR3aa: CASSISFGAYYNEQFF

j_gene: TRBJ2-3
d_gene: TRBD2
v_gene: TRBV28
CDR3aa: CASNAQISGRPDTQYF

j_gene: TRBJ2-1
d_gene: NA
v_gene: TRBV30
CDR3aa: CAWSVGGVQNEQFF

j_gene: TRBJ2-7
d_gene: TRBD2
v_gene: TRBV5-1
CDR3aa: CASSPGLAGGTDEQYF

j_gene: TRBJ2-3
d_gene: NA
v_gene: TRBV2
CDR3aa: CASRDGAADTQYF

j_gene: TRBJ2-7
d_gene: TRBD2
v_gene: TRBV30
CDR3aa: CAWSNLAGTEQYF

j_gene: TRBJ2-5
d_gene: NA
v_gene: TRBV20-1
CDR3aa: CSARDGGPIPYF

j_gene: TRBJ2-3
d_gene: TRBD2
v_gene: TRBV7-3
CDR3aa: CASSQTSGSTDTQYF

j_gene: TRBJ1-4
d_gene: NA
v_gene: TRBV28
CDR3aa: CASSEDVATNEKLFF

j_gene: TRBJ2-5
d_gene: NA
v_gene: TRBV9
CDR3aa: CASSVAQGETQYF

j_gene: TRBJ1-5
d_gene: NA
v_gene: TRBV28
CDR3aa: CASTTDSNQPQHF

j_gene: TRBJ1-1
d_gene: NA
v_gene: TRBV9
CDR3aa: CASSAYHGVNTEAFF

j_gene: TRBJ2-6
d_gene: NA
v_gene: TRBV6-1
CDR3aa: CASSDLEVSGANVLTF

j_gene: TRBJ1-2
d_gene: NA
v_gene: TRBV7-2
CDR3aa: CASSLGSAGGYTF